What follows are 25 T cell receptor beta chains derived from one specimen sequenced in a study of cytomegalovirus exposure and HLA in healthy donors. The study ran its PCR with 60 Vbeta and 13 Jbeta primers. Libraries were prepared by immunoSEQ multiplex PCR; TCRdb keeps only in-frame clonotypes and omits some of them. The data show 130,000 to 150,000 clones, with around 80% seen just once and roughly 2.9% held by the top ten. The sample was PBMCs. The receptors were sampled from a female donor in good health and CMV-seronegative.

The chain carries TRBV7-8 and TRBJ2-1, with 10 bases aligning to TRBD2. V was pared by 3 bases and J by 5 bases, with 13 bases of the junction left unmatched. The CDR3 contains 18 residues. The germline CDR1 and CDR2 sequences are SGHVS and FQNEAQ. CDR3 residues: CASSLRTSGLILNNEQFF. Written as DNA, the CDR3 is TGTGCCAGCAGCTTGCGGACTAGCGGACTAATTCTGAACAATGAGCAGTTCTTC. The entire variable domain, with the rest obtained from reference TRBV7-8 and TRBJ2-1, is as follows: GAGVSQSPRYKVAKRGQDVALRCDPISGHVSLFWYQQALGQGPEFLTYFQNEAQLDKSGLPSDRFFAERPEGSVSTLKIQRTQQEDSAVYLCASSLRTSGLILNNEQFFGPGTRLTVL.

The chain employs TRBV11-2 and TRBJ2-2; D unresolved. Germline values: CDR1 SGHAT, CDR2 FQNNGV. Trimming took 4 bases from V and 5 from J, leaving 8 bases between them. This CDR3 is built from 13 residues. CDR3 sequence: CASSSRETGELFF. The DNA for the CDR3 is TGTGCCAGCAGCTCTAGAGAGACCGGGGAGCTGTTTTTT. Using reference TRBV11-2 and TRBJ2-2 for the parts outside the CDR3, the full variable domain is EAGVAQSPRYKIIEKRQSVAFWCNPISGHATLYWYQQILGQGPKLLIQFQNNGVVDDSQLPKDRFSAERLKGVDSTLKIQPAKLEDSAVYLCASSSRETGELFFGEGSRLTVL.

CDR3 DNA sequence: TGTGCCAGCAGACTAGCGGTCTCCTACAATGAGCAGTTCTTC. Protein: CASRLAVSYNEQFF. This rearrangement joins TRBV6-1 to TRBJ2-1, with 8 nucleotides matching TRBD2. V gave up 6 bases and J gave up 0 bases; unmatched junction bases: 1. From germline, CDR1 is MNHNS and CDR2 SASEGT. The CDR3 has 14 residues.

This chain joins TRBV30 and TRBJ1-2; 8 bases align to TRBD1. The junction had 11 bases not matched to a gene; V was cut back by 0 bases and J by 8 bases. Germline V gene lookup returns CDR1 GTSNPN and CDR2 SVGIG (reference sequence). The CDR3 has 15 residues. The CDR3 sequence is CAWSVPRDRGRGYTF. Here the CDR3 DNA reads TGTGCCTGGAGTGTACCTAGAGACAGGGGTCGCGGCTACACCTTC.

The genes are TRBV4-1 and TRBJ2-7; D call uncertain. The V and J ends lost 2 bases and 0 bases respectively, with 11 bases between them. Germline values: CDR1 MGHRA, CDR2 YSYEKL. This CDR3 region has 15 residues. CDR3 bases: TGCGCCAGCAGCCAACTTTATAGGAGCTCCTACGAGCAGTACTTC. Translating gives CASSQLYRSSYEQYF.

This clone was recorded a few times. The J gene is TRBJ1-1, the V gene TRBV6-5; D is possibly TRBD1 (5 bases). Germline V CDR1 and CDR2: MNHEY, SVGAGI. The CDR3 has 15 amino acids. The germline V and J ends were trimmed by 2 bases and 0 bases, with 10 bases remaining between them. CDR3 sequence (DNA): TGTGCCAGCAGTTACAAGGGGCCGATGAACACTGAAGCTTTCTTT. It is translated as CASSYKGPMNTEAFF.

This chain connects TRBV5-1 to TRBJ2-1, with D possibly being TRBD2 (5 bases). Trimming cost V 4 bases and J 5 bases, with 16 bases left between them. This CDR3 has 15 amino acids. Per germline, CDR1 SGHRS and CDR2 YFSETQ. The CDR3 DNA sequence: TGCGCCAGCAGCACCGGCGGGCGTACCCACAATGAGCAGTTCTTC. Protein sequence: CASSTGGRTHNEQFF.

V usage is TRBV29-1 and J usage is TRBJ2-1; D possibly corresponds to TRBD1 (7 bases). The V and J ends lost 7 bases and 6 bases respectively, with 16 bases between them. Germline CDR1 SQVTM, CDR2 ANQGSEA. There are 13 residues in the CDR3. CDR3 sequence (DNA): TGCAGCGCACGACAGGGAGGTTTCAATGAGCAGTTCTTC. It specifies CSARQGGFNEQFF.

The gene calls are TRBV6-5 and TRBJ1-2; a possible D gene is TRBD1 (6 bases). CDR3 length equals 14 residues. The germline V and J ends were trimmed by 2 bases and 8 bases, with 15 bases remaining between them. In germline, CDR1 is MNHEY, CDR2 SVGAGI. CDR3: CASSYRTEWDGYTF. The CDR3 DNA sequence: TGTGCCAGCAGTTACCGGACAGAGTGGGACGGCTACACCTTC.

This rearrangement joins TRBV5-1 to TRBJ2-1; tentatively, D is TRBD2 (5 bases). The V end was cut by 3 bases, the J end by 5 bases, with 18 bases between. The CDR3 is 16 amino acids. Germline assignment: CDR1 SGHRS and CDR2 YFSETQ. The CDR3 reads CASSSTRGLGNNEQFF. The CDR3 bases are TGCGCCAGCAGCTCAACTAGAGGTCTAGGGAACAATGAGCAGTTCTTC.

The chain employs TRBV5-1 and TRBJ2-1, with 8 bases that match TRBD1. The CDR3 has 15 amino acids. Unmatched junction bases numbered 6, after V lost 2 bases and J lost 5 bases. In germline, CDR1 is SGHRS, CDR2 YFSETQ. CDR3 nucleotides: TGCGCCAGCAGCTTTCCGGGGACAGGTAACAATGAGCAGTTCTTC. The encoded protein is CASSFPGTGNNEQFF.

V and J are TRBV9 and TRBJ2-5; the D is unclear. Gene TRBJ2-7 matches the end of the DNA better, so the J call may be wrong. This CDR3 spans 15 amino acids. The germline V gene encodes CDR1 SGDLS and CDR2 YYNGEE. The CDR3 nucleotides are TGTGCCAGCAGCGTAGGTGTGACACAATCCTACGAGCAGTACTTC. It specifies CASSVGVTQSYEQYF.

The V call is TRBV18, the J call TRBJ2-1, with TRBD2 matching over 11 bases. Germline assignment: CDR1 KGHSH and CDR2 LQKENI. Trimming took 3 bases from V and 2 from J; bases not matched to a gene: 6. There are 17 residues in the CDR3. For the CDR3, the DNA is TGTGCCAGCTCACCTCTCCCTAGCGGGGGGACCTACAATGAGCAGTTCTTC. Amino acid sequence: CASSPLPSGGTYNEQFF. Combining the CDR3 with reference TRBV18 and TRBJ2-1 gives the whole variable domain NAGVMQNPRHLVRRRGQEARLRCSPMKGHSHVYWYRQLPEEGLKFMVYLQKENIIDESGMPKERFSAEFPKEGPSILRIQQVVRGDSAAYFCASSPLPSGGTYNEQFFGPGTRLTVL.

V gene TRBV4-3 combines with J gene TRBJ2-7; TRBD1 matches 11 bases. The CDR3 loop spans 15 amino acids. CDR1 and CDR2 from the germline V gene are LGHNA and YSLEER. The ends lost 4 bases at V and 2 bases at J; junction bases unmatched: 4. The CDR3 spells CASSPRTGGPYEQYF. The CDR3 DNA reads as TGCGCCAGCAGCCCCCGGACAGGGGGCCCCTACGAGCAGTACTTC.

V and J are TRBV19 and TRBJ1-5; D is unresolved. CDR3 length: 12 amino acids. The V gene lost 5 bases and the J gene lost 3 bases, with 5 bases spanning the gap. Germline V CDR1 and CDR2: LNHDA, SQIVND (reference sequence). As DNA, the CDR3 is TGTGCCAGTAGTGTTCTCAATCAGCCCCAGCATTTT. As protein: CASSVLNQPQHF.

The chain carries TRBV11-2 and TRBJ2-7, with 11 positions matching TRBD2. The trim removed 5 bases at V and 7 bases at J, leaving 7 bases unmatched. This CDR3 contains 14 residues. CDR1 SGHAT and CDR2 FQNNGV come from the germline V gene. The CDR3 bases are TGTGCCAGCAGCCCACCGGGACTAGCGGCAGAGCAGTACTTC. It yields the protein CASSPPGLAAEQYF.

V and J are TRBV28 and TRBJ2-5, with TRBD1 identical over 9 bases. Germline CDR1 MDHEN, CDR2 SYDVKM. This CDR3 is 14 amino acids long. V trimming: 7 bases; J trimming: 3 bases; junction bases outside the gene matches: 6. The chain's CDR3 is CASNYRGLEETQYF. The CDR3 DNA is TGTGCCAGCAACTACAGGGGGCTTGAAGAGACCCAGTACTTC.

V usage is TRBV4-1 and J usage is TRBJ2-4; 7 positions match TRBD1. In germline, CDR1 is MGHRA, CDR2 YSYEKL. There are 17 residues in the CDR3. J lost 0 bases, V lost 3 bases, and 8 bases had no gene match. CDR3 coding DNA: TGCGCCAGCAGCCACGCCACAGGGGCCCTAGCCAAAAACATTCAGTACTTC. This codes for CASSHATGALAKNIQYF.

The rearrangement uses TRBV28 and TRBJ2-1; tentative D call: TRBD1 (5 bases). Between the trimmed V and J ends, which lost 6 bases and 0 bases, there was a span of 12 bases. Germline loops: CDR1 MDHEN, CDR2 SYDVKM. The CDR3 contains 15 residues. The CDR3 reads CASSSDSSSYNEQFF. As DNA, the CDR3 is TGTGCCAGCAGCTCCGACAGCAGCTCCTACAATGAGCAGTTCTTC.

The V and J genes are TRBV21-1 and TRBJ1-2. TRBV21-1 is labeled a pseudogene. This CDR3 comprises 15 residues. CDR3 sequence (DNA): TGTGCCAGCAGCACCACTCGCGGGACTTTAGAGGGCTACACCTTC. This gives the protein CASSTTRGTLEGYTF.

The rearrangement joins TRBV4-1 to TRBJ1-6; TRBD1 matches 9 bases. The CDR3 contains 16 residues. The V segment lost 0 bases and the J segment 13 bases; nucleotides outside the gene matches: 10. CDR1 is MGHRA, CDR2 YSYEKL, per germline. The CDR3 reads CASSQEGQGGGLPLHF. As DNA, the CDR3 is TGCGCCAGCAGCCAAGAGGGACAGGGAGGGGGACTGCCCCTCCACTTT.

V gene TRBV2 combines with J gene TRBJ2-3, with a possible D match to TRBD2 (6 bases). V was cut by 4 bases and J by 0 bases, with 14 bases left in between. Germline CDR1 and CDR2: SNHLY and FYNNEI. CDR3 size: 16 residues. The CDR3 DNA reads TGTGCCAGCAGTGGCCCGGGAGCCTCTAGCACAGATACGCAGTATTTT. This translates into CASSGPGASSTDTQYF. The full variable domain, rest sourced from reference TRBV2 and TRBJ2-3, is EPEVTQTPSHQVTQMGQEVILRCVPISNHLYFYWYRQILGQKVEFLVSFYNNEISEKSEIFDDQFSVERPDGSNFTLKIRSTKLEDSAMYFCASSGPGASSTDTQYFGPGTRLTVL.

The CDR3, as DNA: TGTGCCTGGAGTCGGGAGGTATGGGAGCAGTACTTC. This sequence encodes CAWSREVWEQYF. The chain links TRBV30 to TRBJ2-7; 7 positions match TRBD2. The CDR3 length is 12 residues. Germline V gene data show CDR1 as GTSNPN and CDR2 as SVGIG (reference sequence). The junction had 5 bases not matched to a gene; V was cut back by 2 bases and J by 7 bases.

This clone has at least ten counts. The rearrangement joins TRBV19 to TRBJ2-2; the D is unclear. Germline-derived CDR1 and CDR2 are LNHDA and SQIVND (reference sequence). This CDR3 contains 13 residues. Trimming took 6 bases from V and 6 from J, leaving 11 bases between them. Written as DNA, the CDR3 is TGTGCCAGTAGGACCTTTGGAGCCGGGGAGCTGTTTTTT. Translated: CASRTFGAGELFF.

The V and J genes are TRBV7-8 and TRBJ2-1, with D perhaps matching TRBD1 (6 bases). The CDR3 is 14 residues long. V was pared by 3 bases and J by 5 bases, with 11 bases between. CDR1 and CDR2 (germline): SGHVS, FQNEAQ. CDR3 in DNA: TGTGCCAGCAGCTTTATGGGGGACAACAATGAGCAGTTCTTC. Amino acids: CASSFMGDNNEQFF.